The 9 T cell receptor beta chains presented below share a single source sample, sequenced in a study of CD8 T cells in Susac syndrome. Random hexamers were used to reverse transcribe an amount of about 0.45 to 1 ug RNA. From the immunoSEQ multiplex PCR reads, TCRdb called clonotypes with MiXCR, one entry per CDR3 protein. The table has around 200,000 distinct CDR3 sequences, roughly 94% seen once. The material sequenced was CD4+ T cells from PBMCs. The receptors shown here come from a human donor in good health.

The chain links TRBV7-2 to TRBJ1-1; D not certain. V shed 5 bases and J shed 3 bases, with 10 bases lying between them. The CDR3 is 13 residues long. Germline V gene data show CDR1 as SGHTA and CDR2 as FQGNSA. Here the CDR3 DNA reads TGTGCCAGCAGCCTTTTACTCGACACTGAAGCTTTCTTT. It specifies CASSLLLDTEAFF.

The chain combines TRBV13 with TRBJ2-7; 7 nucleotides match TRBD1. Germline loops: CDR1 PRHDT, CDR2 FYEKMQ (reference sequence). The CDR3 is made up of 14 amino acids. Trimming cost V 5 bases and J 3 bases; bases outside gene matches: 7. The CDR3 bases are TGTGCCAGCAGCCGTGACAGGGACGGCTACGAGCAGTACTTC. Protein sequence: CASSRDRDGYEQYF.

This clonotype was found once. The CDR3 DNA sequence: TGCAGTGCTTCGTACCGGGAGAGTTACACCTTC. Amino acid sequence: CSASYRESYTF. This chain links TRBV20-1 with TRBJ1-2; no firm D call. The CDR3 is made up of 11 amino acids. Germline V lookup: CDR1 DFQATT, CDR2 SNEGSKA (reference sequence). Trimming shortened V by 5 bases and J by 11 bases, and 15 bases separated the two germline ends.

This chain connects TRBV3-1 to TRBJ2-5; D possibly uses TRBD1 or TRBD2 (5 bases each). The V gene's germline CDR1 is LGHDT and CDR2 YNNKEL (reference sequence). V was cut by 0 bases and J by 4 bases, with 9 bases left in between. The CDR3 is 14 amino acids. The chain's CDR3 is CASSQESGPETQYF. As DNA, the CDR3 is TGTGCCAGCAGCCAAGAGTCGGGGCCAGAGACCCAGTACTTC.

This chain uses TRBV10-3 with TRBJ2-3; D call uncertain. The CDR3 spans 14 residues. CDR1 is ENHRY and CDR2 is SYGVKD in the germline V gene. V lost 0 bases and J 2 bases, leaving 6 bases between the germline ends. In DNA form, the CDR3 reads TGTGCCATCAGTGAGTCGACCCACACAGATACGCAGTATTTT. This sequence encodes CAISESTHTDTQYF.

This sequence joins TRBV7-2 and TRBJ2-7, with D possibly being TRBD2 (6 bases). The CDR3 sequence is 15 residues long. V lost 4 bases and J 0 bases, leaving 13 bases between the germline ends. The germline gives CDR1 SGHTA, CDR2 FQGNSA. CDR3 in amino acids: CASSSAGRSSYEQYF. Written as DNA, the CDR3 is TGTGCCAGCAGCTCCGCAGGGAGGAGCTCCTACGAGCAGTACTTC.

This sequence joins TRBV28 and TRBJ2-2; 11 bases line up with TRBD1. The CDR3 has 14 residues. Trimming at V came to 6 bases and at J to 7 bases, leaving 4 bases not matched to a gene. Germline CDR1 MDHEN, CDR2 SYDVKM. The CDR3 region is CASRDRGPGGELFF. The CDR3 region has the DNA TGTGCCAGCAGGGACAGGGGGCCTGGCGGGGAGCTGTTTTTT.

The CDR3 sequence: CASSGPGLGSGVQETQYF. DNA for the CDR3: TGTGCCAGCAGTGGCCCCGGACTTGGATCGGGAGTCCAAGAGACCCAGTACTTC. The rearrangement uses TRBV28 and TRBJ2-5; TRBD2 is a possible D gene (6 bases). The CDR3 runs 18 residues. The germline gives CDR1 MDHEN, CDR2 SYDVKM. With 5 bases removed from V and 1 base from J, the gap between germline ends came to 23 bases.

The chain has TRBV27 and TRBJ2-7; a weak D match, TRBD1 (6 bases). The CDR3 loop spans 14 amino acids. V lost 7 bases and J 2 bases, leaving 15 bases between the germline ends. Germline V gene sequence: CDR1 MNHEY, CDR2 SMNVEV (reference sequence). CDR3 protein: CASKLRDTTYEQYV. The CDR3 DNA reads TGTGCCAGCAAGCTCCGGGACACCACCTACGAGCAGTACGTC.